This T cell receptor beta chain was observed in a study of blood T cell repertoires in COVID-19. Whole-study context: Acute-phase and convalescent COVID-19 samples originated in the United States, Italy and Spain. PBMCs, B-cell-depleted T cells, or T cells provided the cDNA or gDNA that made up the material.

The CDR3 runs to 12 residues. Trimming took 3 bases from V and 6 from J, leaving 5 bases between them. In the original analysis: Estimation of nucleated cell counts was performed using reference gene primer amplification. The repertoire was sequenced with immunoSEQ multiplex PCR; TCRdb's copy has only in-frame clones and lacks some. The DNA gave D and trimming, while V, J and clone size come from that table. This table holds 35,000 to 50,000 clones, about 85% found once. The sequence derives from a man aged 55 to 70 with acute or convalescent COVID-19. The chain uses TRBV12-3 or TRBV12-4 and TRBJ2-2; D remains ambiguous. What was sequenced was peripheral blood. CDR3 in amino acids: CASSFLAGELFF. In DNA form, the CDR3 reads TGTGCCAGCAGTTTTCTCGCCGGGGAGCTGTTTTTT.